The 5 T cell receptor beta chains presented below share a single source sample, sequenced in a study of regulatory T cells in long-lasting Graves disease. Arm-PCR with iRepertoire HTBI primers amplified the CDR3 regions for these TCR beta libraries. TCRdb fed the multiplex PCR reads into MiXCR, producing one record per CDR3 protein. The table has roughly 450,000 distinct CDR3 sequences, 20% to 25% seen once; the top ten hold roughly 14%. Time point described: persistent/refractory GD, antithyroid drugs over 5 years with positive TRAb. PBMCs provided the RNA from which the TCR library was made. The sequenced sample was peripheral blood mononuclear cells (PBMCs), obtained when the disease was refractory, from a patient treated with antithyroid drugs. The receptor set was obtained from a female donor with Graves disease.

In its sample, this clonotype was seen many times. The chain recombines TRBV24-1 with TRBJ2-7; D possibly uses TRBD1 or TRBD2 (6 bases each). Germline CDR1 is KGHDR and CDR2 is SFDVKD. The CDR3 has 13 amino acids. V was shortened by 0 bases and J by 6 bases, with 8 bases between the two germline ends. CDR3 nucleotide sequence: TGTGCCACCAGTGATTTGCGGGGGCGCGAGCAGTACTTC. It specifies CATSDLRGREQYF.

This clonotype occurred a few times. The genes are TRBV6-1 and TRBJ1-2; no clear D. CDR1 is MNHNS, CDR2 SASEGT, per germline. This CDR3 is built from 13 residues. CDR3 protein: CPLGGQPNYGYTF. In nucleotides, the CDR3 is TGTCCCCTCGGCGGGCAGCCTAACTATGGCTACACCTTC.

This clonotype was recorded at least ten times. The chain is built from TRBV29-1 and TRBJ2-7; TRBD1 might be the D (5 bases). Trimming took off 6 bases at V and 3 bases at J, with 12 bases between the two ends. Germline lookup yields CDR1 SQVTM and CDR2 ANQGSEA. The CDR3 consists of 12 residues. CDR3 nucleotide sequence: TGCAGCGTAAGTACTACAGGCTACGAGCAGTACTTC. Protein product: CSVSTTGYEQYF.

This clonotype was detected many times. V usage is TRBV6-5 and J usage is TRBJ1-2; 10 positions agree with TRBD1. Germline V gives CDR1 MNHEY, CDR2 SVGAGI. V lost 4 bases to trimming and J lost 4 bases; unmatched junction nucleotides: 6. This CDR3 contains 15 residues. CDR3 protein: CASSSPGTGAYGYTF. The CDR3 DNA reads TGTGCCAGCAGTTCCCCGGGGACAGGGGCCTATGGCTACACCTTC.

The rearrangement links TRBV19 to TRBJ2-2, with 7 bases lining up with TRBD2. The CDR3 length is 15 residues. Germline V gene lookup returns CDR1 LNHDA and CDR2 SQIVND (reference sequence). With 5 bases clipped from V and 8 bases from J, the junction kept 11 bases outside the gene matches. CDR3 DNA sequence: TGTGCCAGTAGTCCTGCCCTCCGGGGGGTAGGGGAGCTGTTTTTT. This encodes CASSPALRGVGELFF.